These T cell receptor beta chains were read from a single sample in a study of blood T cells in healthy people across ages. TCRdb independently ran MiXCR on the 5' RACE reads; one entry per CDR3 protein. Found here are fewer than 600,000 distinct CDR3 sequences, 25% to 35% of them singletons; the top ten hold roughly 3.5%. A further study also used this sample, focusing on T cells of mothers and their children.

The sequenced sample was blood. Receptors originate from a boy between 2 and 10 years old in good health. Each CDR3 is given with its conserved first and last residue. D genes are given only for firm matches. Expanded clones get a size class; other rows say once, few or many, or leave the size out.

D,J,V,size,DNA,CDR3
NA,TRBJ2-1,TRBV5-1,NA,TGCGCCAGCAGCTCCAGGGAACGCTCCTACAATGAGCAGTTCTTC,CASSSRERSYNEQFF
NA,TRBJ2-4,TRBV5-1,few,TGCGCCAGCAGCGGAGACTCCCGAGAAAACATTCAGTACTTC,CASSGDSRENIQYF
NA,TRBJ1-2,TRBV29-1,few,TGCAGCGTTGAGTCAGGTGGCTACACCTTC,CSVESGGYTF
NA,TRBJ1-2,TRBV3-1,NA,TGTGCCAGCAGCCCCTGGGTGGACTATGGCTACACCTTC,CASSPWVDYGYTF
NA,TRBJ1-6,TRBV2,NA,TGTGCCAGCAGTGAGGGCGCGCTCCTTCGCTCACCCCTCCACTTT,CASSEGALLRSPLHF
NA,TRBJ1-6,TRBV20-1,NA,TGCAGTGTCCGCCCGGGGTCGGCCTATAATTCACCCCTCCACTTT,CSVRPGSAYNSPLHF
NA,TRBJ2-1,TRBV13,few,TGTGCCAGCAGCAATATGGACTACCCAACCTACAATGAGCAGTTCTTC,CASSNMDYPTYNEQFF
NA,TRBJ2-5,TRBV10-2,many,TGCGCCAGCAGTGTGGCTCAAGAGACCCAGTACTTC,CASSVAQETQYF
NA,TRBJ2-5,TRBV2,NA,TGTGCCAGCAGTGACTGGGGGGCTTACGAGGAGACCCAGTACTTC,CASSDWGAYEETQYF
TRBD1,TRBJ2-5,TRBV5-4,NA,TGTGCCAGCAGCTGGGCTTCCGGGACAGACCTAGAGACCCAGTACTTC,CASSWASGTDLETQYF
NA,TRBJ2-5,TRBV7-9,few,TGTGCCTGGGGGGCAGGAGGAGAGACCCAGTACTTC,CAWGAGGETQYF
NA,TRBJ2-1,TRBV5-1,few,TGCGCCAGCAGCGCTAGCGAGAGCTCCTACAATGAGCAGTTCTTC,CASSASESSYNEQFF
NA,TRBJ2-5,TRBV9,few,TGTGCCAGCAGCGTAGCCCAGGCAATTGAGACCCAGTACTTC,CASSVAQAIETQYF
NA,TRBJ1-6,TRBV6-5,few,TGTGCCAGCAGTTATTCTACGGGAATCGATAGCTCCTATAATTCACCCCTCCACTTT,CASSYSTGIDSSYNSPLHF
TRBD2,TRBJ2-1,TRBV7-9,few,TGTGCCAGCAGCTTAGCGTTGGAGCGGGAGGGCCTCTACAATGAGCAGTTCTTC,CASSLALEREGLYNEQFF
NA,TRBJ1-4,TRBV12-3/TRBV12-4,few,TGTGCCAGCACCTCTTACTTCGCAGGGCATAATGAAAAACTGTTTTTT,CASTSYFAGHNEKLFF
NA,TRBJ2-5,TRBV2,NA,TGTGCCAGCAGTGAGTTTTGGGTGACCAGGGGAGAGACCCAGTACTTC,CASSEFWVTRGETQYF
TRBD2,TRBJ2-2,TRBV7-9,NA,TGTGCCAGCAGCTTACCGGGCGGGGGGATGAACACCGGGGAGCTGTTTTTT,CASSLPGGGMNTGELFF
TRBD1,TRBJ2-5,TRBV5-1,few,TGCGCCAGTTGGACAGGGCCATCCTCCCAAGAGACCCAGTACTTC,CASWTGPSSQETQYF
TRBD1,TRBJ2-5,TRBV12-3/TRBV12-4,once,TGTGCCAGCCAGGGACAGAGAAACCAAGAGACCCAGTACTTC,CASQGQRNQETQYF
NA,TRBJ2-7,TRBV7-9,few,TGTGCCAGCAGCCGCGACCGGAGCAGAGCCTACGAGCAGTACTTC,CASSRDRSRAYEQYF
NA,TRBJ2-2,TRBV5-1,NA,TGCGCCAGCAGCGAGGAAGGACTAAGGAACACCGGGGAGCTGTTTTTT,CASSEEGLRNTGELFF
NA,TRBJ1-6,TRBV27,NA,TGTGCCAGCAGTTTATGGGGCCCGGGACTGATGTATTCACCCCTCCACTTT,CASSLWGPGLMYSPLHF
NA,TRBJ2-7,TRBV7-2,medium-sized,TGTGCCAGCAGTCTAAGCTCCTACGAGCAGTACTTC,CASSLSSYEQYF
NA,TRBJ2-1,TRBV5-5,NA,TGTGCCGGGGGGGCAGTGTGGGGCTACAATGAGCAGTTCTTC,CAGGAVWGYNEQFF
NA,TRBJ2-6,TRBV11-1,few,TGTGCCAGCAGCTTCTTGAGGGACTCTGGGGCCAACGTCCTGACTTTC,CASSFLRDSGANVLTF